A single sample gave rise to the 8 T cell receptor beta chains below, sequenced in a study of T cell changes during pregnancy in multiple sclerosis. TCRdb's copy holds only in-frame clones and misses some; the assay was immunoSEQ multiplex PCR. The sample gives tens of thousands of clones, around 90% of which show up once; less than 3% is in the top ten. Sequences were derived from peripheral blood, sampled in the third trimester of pregnancy. The receptors stem from a female donor in good health, enrolled as a control in a pregnancy study.

V usage is TRBV5-6 and J usage is TRBJ2-3; 11 bases align to TRBD2. CDR3 length equals 17 residues. The trim removed 0 bases at V and 2 bases at J, leaving 5 bases unmatched. Looked up from germline, CDR1 is SGHDT and CDR2 is YYEEEE. CDR3 in DNA: TGTGCCAGCAGCTTGGGGGGACTAGCGGAAAACACAGATACGCAGTATTTT. Protein: CASSLGGLAENTDTQYF.

This sequence joins TRBV12-5 and TRBJ2-5; a possible D gene is TRBD2 (5 bases). The germline gives CDR1 LGHNT, CDR2 FRNRAP. Trimming took 0 bases from V and 4 from J, leaving 18 bases between them. This CDR3 is 17 amino acids long. The CDR3 nucleotides are TGTGCTAGTGGTTTGGTACTAGGCAGGTCGTTCCCAGAGACCCAGTACTTC. Its protein is CASGLVLGRSFPETQYF.

In its sample, this clone was seen a few times. The rearrangement uses TRBV5-1 and TRBJ2-2; 11 bases fit TRBD2. After removal of 2 bases from V and 3 bases from J, the junction contained 3 bases not matched to a gene. The CDR3 length is 16 residues. Germline V gene data show CDR1 as SGHRS and CDR2 as YFSETQ. The DNA for the CDR3 is TGCGCCAGCAGCTTACTAGCGGGGGCCCACACCGGGGAGCTGTTTTTT. Translation: CASSLLAGAHTGELFF.

Only a few counts were recorded for this clone. This specimen includes other DNA sequences encoding the same CDR3. V usage is TRBV19 and J usage is TRBJ1-6, with D perhaps TRBD1 (6 bases). Looked up from germline, CDR1 is LNHDA and CDR2 is SQIVND (reference sequence). This CDR3 has 12 amino acids. Trimming stripped 6 bases from V and 13 bases from J, with 13 bases between. The CDR3 sequence is CASREGGAPLHF. The CDR3, as DNA: TGTGCCAGTAGGGAAGGGGGAGCGCCCCTCCACTTT.

The J gene is TRBJ1-1, the V gene TRBV11-2; 7 nucleotides line up with TRBD1. Germline lookup yields CDR1 SGHAT and CDR2 FQNNGV. This CDR3 has 15 amino acids. V shed 4 bases and J 12 bases; nucleotides not matched to a gene: 17. DNA of the CDR3: TGTGCCAGCAGCTATTCCCGACAGGGCGCCATGGAAACTTTCTTT. Translated, it gives CASSYSRQGAMETFF.

The chain carries TRBV6-1 and TRBJ2-3, with 12 nucleotides matching TRBD2. Germline CDR1 MNHNS, CDR2 SASEGT. The length of the CDR3 is 15 residues. Trimming took 6 bases from V and 7 from J; bases not matched to a gene: 8. CDR3 coding DNA: TGTGCCAGCAGCCCTCGACTAGCGGGAGTTAATACGCAGTATTTT. It codes for CASSPRLAGVNTQYF.

The chain couples TRBV5-8 to TRBJ1-2; 10 nucleotides agree with TRBD1. The CDR3 length is 15 residues. The J segment lost 4 bases and the V segment lost 4 bases, leaving 7 bases of the junction unmatched. Germline V CDR1 and CDR2: SGHTS, YDEGEE. DNA for the CDR3: TGTGCCAGCAGCGTCGGACAGGGGGTTTCCTATGGCTACACCTTC. The encoded protein is CASSVGQGVSYGYTF.

This clone was found a few times. The chain is built from TRBV9 and TRBJ2-1, with 7 bases matching TRBD2. CDR1 SGDLS and CDR2 YYNGEE come from the germline V gene. The J segment lost 0 bases and the V segment lost 4 bases, leaving 16 bases of the junction unmatched. The CDR3 is made up of 19 amino acids. CDR3 sequence reads: CASSPPRGRAQGSYNEQFF. The CDR3 nucleotides are TGTGCCAGCAGCCCCCCTCGAGGGAGGGCCCAGGGCTCCTACAATGAGCAGTTCTTC.